Listed below are T cell receptor beta chains from one sample, sequenced in a study of T cell responses to AZD1222 COVID-19 vaccine. Sequencing used immunoSEQ multiplex PCR; TCRdb keeps in-frame clones, though not all of them. The table has 100,000 or so clones, 85% to 90% seen once. The material sequenced was peripheral blood, taken 28 days after the second AZD1222 dose. Receptors originate from an adult who received the AZD1222 COVID-19 vaccine. CDR3s include the opening cysteine and the closing phenylalanine or tryptophan. D genes are given only for firm matches. Some rows have no size entry. The others give once, few or many, or a class for an expanded clone.

CDR3 length: 15
clone size: -
J gene: TRBJ1-4
D gene: -
V gene: TRBV5-1
CDR3 protein: CASSLASGVSEKLFF
CDR3 DNA: TGCGCCAGCAGTTTGGCCTCAGGGGTGAGCGAAAAACTGTTTTTT

CDR3 length: 15
clone size: once
J gene: TRBJ1-5
D gene: TRBD1
V gene: TRBV23-1
CDR3 protein: CASSRTTGGNQPQHF
CDR3 DNA: TGCGCCAGCAGCCGCACCACAGGGGGCAATCAGCCCCAGCATTTT

CDR3 length: 13
clone size: -
J gene: TRBJ1-1
D gene: TRBD1
V gene: TRBV6-6
CDR3 protein: CASQKTGGAEAFF
CDR3 DNA: TGTGCCAGCCAAAAGACAGGGGGGGCTGAAGCTTTCTTT

CDR3 length: 11
clone size: -
J gene: TRBJ2-7
D gene: -
V gene: TRBV7-9
CDR3 protein: CASSSLGEQYF
CDR3 DNA: TGTGCCAGCAGCTCTTTGGGCGAGCAGTACTTC

CDR3 length: 14
clone size: -
J gene: TRBJ2-1
D gene: -
V gene: TRBV15
CDR3 protein: CATSRGGSQDEQFF
CDR3 DNA: TGTGCCACCAGCAGAGGCGGATCCCAGGATGAGCAGTTCTTC

CDR3 length: 21
clone size: once
J gene: TRBJ2-3
D gene: TRBD2
V gene: TRBV27
CDR3 protein: CASSLSIPWTSGSPSTDTQYF
CDR3 DNA: TGTGCCAGCAGTTTATCCATACCCTGGACTAGCGGGAGCCCGAGCACAGATACGCAGTATTTT

CDR3 length: 19
clone size: -
J gene: TRBJ2-7
D gene: TRBD2
V gene: TRBV27
CDR3 protein: CASSALTSGMFPRPYEQYF
CDR3 DNA: TGTGCCAGCAGTGCACTGACTAGCGGGATGTTTCCCCGGCCCTACGAGCAGTACTTC

CDR3 length: 15
clone size: -
J gene: TRBJ2-6
D gene: -
V gene: TRBV15
CDR3 protein: CATSRGSAGANVLTF
CDR3 DNA: TGTGCCACCAGCCGAGGAAGTGCTGGGGCCAACGTCCTGACTTTC

CDR3 length: 18
clone size: -
J gene: TRBJ1-4
D gene: TRBD1
V gene: TRBV5-1
CDR3 protein: CASSASGTGAATNEKLFF
CDR3 DNA: TGCGCCAGCAGCGCTTCCGGGACAGGGGCTGCAACTAATGAAAAACTGTTTTTT

CDR3 length: 12
clone size: -
J gene: TRBJ2-7
D gene: -
V gene: TRBV5-1
CDR3 protein: CASSPVGYEQYF
CDR3 DNA: TGCGCCAGCAGCCCAGTTGGCTACGAGCAGTACTTC

CDR3 length: 16
clone size: -
J gene: TRBJ2-3
D gene: TRBD2
V gene: TRBV5-1
CDR3 protein: CASSGGTSGSLDTQYF
CDR3 DNA: TGCGCCAGCAGCGGGGGGACTAGCGGGAGCTTAGATACGCAGTATTTT

CDR3 length: 15
clone size: -
J gene: TRBJ2-7
D gene: -
V gene: TRBV10-3
CDR3 protein: CAISDRRIVIYEQYF
CDR3 DNA: TGTGCCATCAGTGATCGGAGAATAGTTATCTACGAGCAGTACTTC

CDR3 length: 15
clone size: -
J gene: TRBJ2-7
D gene: TRBD1
V gene: TRBV9
CDR3 protein: CASSAFDRAPYEQYF
CDR3 DNA: TGTGCCAGCAGCGCCTTCGACAGGGCACCCTACGAGCAGTACTTC

CDR3 length: 15
clone size: -
J gene: TRBJ2-7
D gene: TRBD1
V gene: TRBV24-1
CDR3 protein: CATSGRTGGSYEQYF
CDR3 DNA: TGTGCCACCAGTGGCCGGACAGGGGGCTCCTACGAGCAGTACTTC

CDR3 length: 15
clone size: -
J gene: TRBJ1-2
D gene: -
V gene: TRBV27
CDR3 protein: CASRRSDSGPYGYTF
CDR3 DNA: TGTGCCAGCCGACGGTCAGACTCGGGGCCTTATGGCTACACCTTC

CDR3 length: 16
clone size: -
J gene: TRBJ1-1
D gene: -
V gene: TRBV5-6
CDR3 protein: CASSLFPPPRNTEAFF
CDR3 DNA: TGTGCCAGCAGCTTGTTTCCCCCTCCCCGAAACACTGAAGCTTTCTTT

CDR3 length: 15
clone size: -
J gene: TRBJ2-7
D gene: TRBD1
V gene: TRBV5-4
CDR3 protein: CASSSTGTGDREQYF
CDR3 DNA: TGTGCCAGCAGCTCCACCGGGACAGGGGATCGCGAGCAGTACTTC

CDR3 length: 14
clone size: -
J gene: TRBJ1-3
D gene: -
V gene: TRBV27
CDR3 protein: CASRQTGAGNTIYF
CDR3 DNA: TGTGCCAGCAGGCAGACCGGGGCTGGAAACACCATATATTTT

CDR3 length: 12
clone size: -
J gene: TRBJ2-5
D gene: -
V gene: TRBV24-1
CDR3 protein: CATDIDQETQYF
CDR3 DNA: TGTGCCACAGACATAGACCAAGAGACCCAGTACTTC

CDR3 length: 16
clone size: -
J gene: TRBJ2-1
D gene: TRBD2
V gene: TRBV7-3
CDR3 protein: CASSLAASGIYNEQFF
CDR3 DNA: TGTGCCAGCAGCTTAGCCGCTAGCGGGATCTACAATGAGCAGTTCTTC

CDR3 length: 15
clone size: -
J gene: TRBJ2-7
D gene: TRBD1
V gene: TRBV18
CDR3 protein: CASSPGQGAFDEQYF
CDR3 DNA: TGTGCCAGCTCACCAGGACAGGGGGCGTTCGACGAGCAGTACTTC

CDR3 length: 16
clone size: -
J gene: TRBJ2-3
D gene: TRBD2
V gene: TRBV9
CDR3 protein: CASSSRGLARADTQYF
CDR3 DNA: TGTGCCAGCAGCTCCCGAGGACTAGCGCGCGCAGATACGCAGTATTTT

CDR3 length: 16
clone size: -
J gene: TRBJ2-3
D gene: TRBD1
V gene: TRBV6-5
CDR3 protein: CASSYSGTGTTDTQYF
CDR3 DNA: TGTGCCAGCAGTTACTCAGGGACAGGGACAACAGATACGCAGTATTTT

CDR3 length: 16
clone size: -
J gene: TRBJ1-5
D gene: TRBD1
V gene: TRBV19
CDR3 protein: CASSSWGQGANQPQHF
CDR3 DNA: TGTGCCAGTAGTAGTTGGGGACAGGGGGCTAATCAGCCCCAGCATTTT

CDR3 length: 14
clone size: -
J gene: TRBJ1-1
D gene: -
V gene: TRBV18
CDR3 protein: CASSPDRDATEAFF
CDR3 DNA: TGTGCCAGCTCACCCGACCGGGACGCCACTGAAGCTTTCTTT

CDR3 length: 14
clone size: -
J gene: TRBJ1-5
D gene: -
V gene: TRBV3-1/TRBV3-2
CDR3 protein: CASSQDNSNQPQHF
CDR3 DNA: TGTGCCAGCAGCCAAGACAATAGCAATCAGCCCCAGCATTTT

CDR3 length: 15
clone size: -
J gene: TRBJ1-2
D gene: TRBD1
V gene: TRBV27
CDR3 protein: CASSSRDRAFSGYTF
CDR3 DNA: TGTGCCAGCAGTTCGCGGGACAGGGCTTTCTCTGGCTACACCTTC

CDR3 length: 10
clone size: few
J gene: TRBJ1-1
D gene: -
V gene: TRBV29-1
CDR3 protein: CSAGSVEAFF
CDR3 DNA: TGCAGCGCAGGGAGCGTTGAAGCTTTCTTT

CDR3 length: 12
clone size: -
J gene: TRBJ2-7
D gene: -
V gene: TRBV3-1/TRBV3-2
CDR3 protein: CASSHTPAEQYF
CDR3 DNA: TGTGCCAGCAGCCACACCCCCGCCGAGCAGTACTTC

CDR3 length: 13
clone size: -
J gene: TRBJ2-2
D gene: -
V gene: TRBV15
CDR3 protein: CATSRVEAGELFF
CDR3 DNA: TGTGCCACCAGCAGAGTGGAGGCCGGGGAGCTGTTTTTT

CDR3 length: 13
clone size: -
J gene: TRBJ2-3
D gene: -
V gene: TRBV4-1
CDR3 protein: CASSQEKRDTQYF
CDR3 DNA: TGCGCCAGCAGCCAAGAGAAGCGGGATACGCAGTATTTT

CDR3 length: 14
clone size: -
J gene: TRBJ2-2
D gene: -
V gene: TRBV2
CDR3 protein: CASSVVQISGELFF
CDR3 DNA: TGTGCCAGCAGTGTGGTACAGATTAGCGGGGAGCTGTTTTTT

CDR3 length: 17
clone size: -
J gene: TRBJ2-3
D gene: TRBD1
V gene: TRBV5-1
CDR3 protein: CASSSGDRGLSTDTQYF
CDR3 DNA: TGCGCCAGCAGCTCGGGGGACAGGGGCCTTAGCACAGATACGCAGTATTTT

CDR3 length: 13
clone size: few
J gene: TRBJ1-1
D gene: -
V gene: TRBV24-1
CDR3 protein: CATSDLVRGEAFF
CDR3 DNA: TGTGCCACCAGTGATTTAGTGAGAGGTGAAGCTTTCTTT

CDR3 length: 13
clone size: -
J gene: TRBJ2-3
D gene: -
V gene: TRBV29-1
CDR3 protein: CSVKWVGSDTQYF
CDR3 DNA: TGCAGCGTTAAATGGGTCGGGTCAGATACGCAGTATTTT